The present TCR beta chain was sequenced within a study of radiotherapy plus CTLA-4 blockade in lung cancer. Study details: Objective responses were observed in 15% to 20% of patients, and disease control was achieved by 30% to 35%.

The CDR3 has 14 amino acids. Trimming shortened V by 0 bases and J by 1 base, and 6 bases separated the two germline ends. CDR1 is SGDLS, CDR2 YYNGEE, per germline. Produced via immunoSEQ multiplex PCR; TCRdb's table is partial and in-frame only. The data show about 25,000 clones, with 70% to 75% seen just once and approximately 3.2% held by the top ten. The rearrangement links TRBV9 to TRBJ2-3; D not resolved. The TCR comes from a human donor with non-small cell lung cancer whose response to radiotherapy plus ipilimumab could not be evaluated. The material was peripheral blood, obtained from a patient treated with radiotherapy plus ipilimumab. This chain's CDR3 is CASSVGPGTDTQYF. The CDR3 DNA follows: TGTGCCAGCAGCGTAGGGCCCGGCACAGATACGCAGTATTTT.